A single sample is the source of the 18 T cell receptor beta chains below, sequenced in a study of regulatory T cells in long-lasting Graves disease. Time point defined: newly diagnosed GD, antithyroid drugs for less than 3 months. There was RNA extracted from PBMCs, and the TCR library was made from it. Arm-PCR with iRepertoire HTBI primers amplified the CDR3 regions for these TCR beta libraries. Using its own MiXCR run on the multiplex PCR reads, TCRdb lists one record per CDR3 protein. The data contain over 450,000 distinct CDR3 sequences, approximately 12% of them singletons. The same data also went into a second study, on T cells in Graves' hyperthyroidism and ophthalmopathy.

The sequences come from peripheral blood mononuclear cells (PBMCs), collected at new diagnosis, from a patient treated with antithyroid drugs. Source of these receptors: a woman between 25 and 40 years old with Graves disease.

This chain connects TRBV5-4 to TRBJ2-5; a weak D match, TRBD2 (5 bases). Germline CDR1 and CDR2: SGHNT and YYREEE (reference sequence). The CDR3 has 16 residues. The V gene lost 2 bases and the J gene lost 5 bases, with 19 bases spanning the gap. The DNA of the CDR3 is TGTGCCAGCAGCTTATGGAGGAGAGGAGGATCGGAGACCCAGTACTTC. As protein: CASSLWRRGGSETQYF. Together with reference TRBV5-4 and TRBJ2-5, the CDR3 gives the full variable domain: ETGVTQSPTHLIKTRGQQVTLRCSSQSGHNTVSWYQQALGQGPQFIFQYYREEENGRGNFPPRFSGLQFPNYSSELNVNALELDDSALYLCASSLWRRGGSETQYFGPGTRLLVL.

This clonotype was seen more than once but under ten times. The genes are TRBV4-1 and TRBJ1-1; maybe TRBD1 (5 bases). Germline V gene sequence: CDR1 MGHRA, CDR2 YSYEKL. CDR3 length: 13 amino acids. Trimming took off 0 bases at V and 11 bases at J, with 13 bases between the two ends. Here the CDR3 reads CASSQDVSRGAFF. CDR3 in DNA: TGCGCCAGCAGCCAAGATGTGTCTCGGGGGGCTTTCTTT.

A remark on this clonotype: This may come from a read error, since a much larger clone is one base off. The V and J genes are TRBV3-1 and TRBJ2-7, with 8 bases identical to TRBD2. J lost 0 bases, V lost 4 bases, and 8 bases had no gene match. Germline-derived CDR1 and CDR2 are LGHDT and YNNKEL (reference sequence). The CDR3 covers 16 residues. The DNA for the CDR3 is TGTGCCAGCAGCCCCGACGAGAGCGGGGGCTCCTACGAGCAGTACTTC. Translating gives CASSPDESGGSYEQYF.

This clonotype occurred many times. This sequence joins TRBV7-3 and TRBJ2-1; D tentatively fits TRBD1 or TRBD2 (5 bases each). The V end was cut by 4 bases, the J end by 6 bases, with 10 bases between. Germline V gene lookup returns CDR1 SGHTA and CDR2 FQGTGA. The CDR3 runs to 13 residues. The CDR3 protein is CASSYGTFNEQFF. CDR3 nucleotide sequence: TGTGCCAGCAGCTATGGGACGTTCAATGAGCAGTTCTTC.

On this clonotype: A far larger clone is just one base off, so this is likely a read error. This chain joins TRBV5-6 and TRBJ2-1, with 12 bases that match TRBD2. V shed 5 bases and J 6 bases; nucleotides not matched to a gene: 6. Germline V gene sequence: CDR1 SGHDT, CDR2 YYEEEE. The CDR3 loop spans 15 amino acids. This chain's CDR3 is CASSSGTSGFNEQFF. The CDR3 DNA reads TGTGCCAGCAGTTCCGGGACTAGCGGGTTCAATGAGCAGTTCTTC.

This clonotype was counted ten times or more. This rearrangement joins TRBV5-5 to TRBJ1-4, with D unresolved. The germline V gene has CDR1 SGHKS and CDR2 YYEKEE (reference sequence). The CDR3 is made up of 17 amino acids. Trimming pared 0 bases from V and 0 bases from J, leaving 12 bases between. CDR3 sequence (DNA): TGTGCCAGCAGCTTGGCCCTGGCCGGGGCAACTAATGAAAAACTGTTTTTT. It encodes CASSLALAGATNEKLFF.

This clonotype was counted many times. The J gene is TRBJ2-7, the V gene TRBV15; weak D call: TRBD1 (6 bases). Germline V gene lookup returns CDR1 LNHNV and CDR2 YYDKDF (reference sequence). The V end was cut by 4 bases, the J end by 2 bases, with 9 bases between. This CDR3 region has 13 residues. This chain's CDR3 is CATSKGTPYEQYF. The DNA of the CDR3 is TGTGCCACCAGCAAGGGGACACCCTACGAGCAGTACTTC.

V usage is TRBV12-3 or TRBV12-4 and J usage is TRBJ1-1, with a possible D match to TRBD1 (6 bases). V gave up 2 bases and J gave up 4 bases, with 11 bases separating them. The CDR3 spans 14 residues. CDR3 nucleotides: TGTGCCAGCAGTTTATCGGGGGCGCTCACTGAAGCTTTCTTT. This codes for CASSLSGALTEAFF.

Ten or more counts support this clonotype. The CDR3 is CASSRPGQGPGSSYNEQFF. In DNA form, the CDR3 reads TGTGCCAGCAGCCGACCGGGACAGGGGCCGGGGAGCTCCTACAATGAGCAGTTCTTC. The genes are TRBV28 and TRBJ2-1; TRBD1 agrees at 10 bases. CDR3 length equals 19 residues. CDR1 and CDR2 (germline): MDHEN, SYDVKM. Trimming removed 6 bases from V and 0 bases from J; junction bases left unmatched: 14.

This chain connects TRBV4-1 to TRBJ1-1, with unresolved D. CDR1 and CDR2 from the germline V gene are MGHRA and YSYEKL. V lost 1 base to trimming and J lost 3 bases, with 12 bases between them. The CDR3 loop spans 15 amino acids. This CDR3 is CASSQGHAGDTEAFF. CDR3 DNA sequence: TGCGCCAGCAGCCAAGGACACGCCGGGGACACTGAAGCTTTCTTT.

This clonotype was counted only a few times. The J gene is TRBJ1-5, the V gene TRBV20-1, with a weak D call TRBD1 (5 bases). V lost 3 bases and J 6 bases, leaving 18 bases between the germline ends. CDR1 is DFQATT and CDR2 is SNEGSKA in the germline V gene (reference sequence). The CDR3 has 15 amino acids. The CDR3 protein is CSARPRQGFPQPQHF. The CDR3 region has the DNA TGCAGTGCTAGGCCACGGCAGGGTTTTCCTCAGCCCCAGCATTTT.

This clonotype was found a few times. In DNA form, the CDR3 reads TGTGCCACGGGTCGGGGCGCCGGGGAGCTGTTTTTT. It is translated as CATGRGAGELFF. This chain links TRBV24-1 with TRBJ2-2, with D perhaps TRBD1 or TRBD2 (5 bases each). The CDR3 loop spans 12 amino acids. Germline V gene data show CDR1 as KGHDR and CDR2 as SFDVKD. With 10 bases removed from V and 6 bases from J, the gap between germline ends came to 11 bases.

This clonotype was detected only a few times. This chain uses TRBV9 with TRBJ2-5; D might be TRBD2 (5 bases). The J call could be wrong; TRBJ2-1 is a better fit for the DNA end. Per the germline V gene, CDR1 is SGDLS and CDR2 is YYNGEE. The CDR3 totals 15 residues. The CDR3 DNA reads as TGTGCCAGCAGCGTATTCAAGGAGGCTTACAATGAGCAGTTCTTC. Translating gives CASSVFKEAYNEQFF.

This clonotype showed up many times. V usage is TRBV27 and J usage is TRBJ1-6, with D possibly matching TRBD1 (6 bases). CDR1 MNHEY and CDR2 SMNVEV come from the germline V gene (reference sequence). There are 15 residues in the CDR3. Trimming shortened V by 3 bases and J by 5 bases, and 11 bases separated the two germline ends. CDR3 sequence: CASSFKGTNNSPLHF. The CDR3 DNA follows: TGTGCCAGCAGTTTCAAAGGGACAAATAATTCACCCCTCCACTTT.

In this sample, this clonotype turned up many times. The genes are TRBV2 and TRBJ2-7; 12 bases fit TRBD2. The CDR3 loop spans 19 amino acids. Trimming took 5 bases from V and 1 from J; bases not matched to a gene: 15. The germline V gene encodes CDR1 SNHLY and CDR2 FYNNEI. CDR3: CASSINSGLAGFVSYEQYF. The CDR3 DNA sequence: TGTGCCAGCAGTATAAATTCAGGACTAGCGGGATTCGTATCCTACGAGCAGTACTTC.

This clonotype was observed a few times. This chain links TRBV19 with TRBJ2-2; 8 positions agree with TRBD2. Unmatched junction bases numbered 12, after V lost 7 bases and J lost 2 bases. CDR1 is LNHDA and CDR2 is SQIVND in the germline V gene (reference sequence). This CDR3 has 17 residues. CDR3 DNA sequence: TGTGCCAGTACCCCCGGGGGGAGCGGGAGCAACACCGGGGAGCTGTTTTTT. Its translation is CASTPGGSGSNTGELFF.

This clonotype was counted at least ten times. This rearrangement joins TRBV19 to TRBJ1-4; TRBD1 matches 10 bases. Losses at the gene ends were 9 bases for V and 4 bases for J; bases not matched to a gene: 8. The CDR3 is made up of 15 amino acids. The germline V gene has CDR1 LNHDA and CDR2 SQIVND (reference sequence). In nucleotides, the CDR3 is TGTGCCAGCAGTCTAAGGACAGGGGGTAATGAAAAACTGTTTTTT. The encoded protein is CASSLRTGGNEKLFF. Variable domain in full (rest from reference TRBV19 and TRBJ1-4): DGGITQSPKYLFRKEGQNVTLSCEQNLNHDAMYWYRQDPGQGLRLIYYSQIVNDFQKGDIAEGYSVSREKKESFPLTVTSAQKNPTAFYLCASSLRTGGNEKLFFGSGTQLSVL.

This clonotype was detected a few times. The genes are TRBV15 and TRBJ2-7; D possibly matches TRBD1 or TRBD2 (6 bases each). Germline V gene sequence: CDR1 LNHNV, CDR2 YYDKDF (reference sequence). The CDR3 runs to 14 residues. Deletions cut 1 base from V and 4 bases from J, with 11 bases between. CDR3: CATSRAGEVYEQYF. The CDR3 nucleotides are TGTGCCACCAGCAGAGCAGGGGAGGTGTACGAGCAGTACTTC.